A selection of T cell receptor beta chains follows, all from one sample in a study of blood T cell repertoires in COVID-19. Some clones are missing from TCRdb's copy, which holds only in-frame ones; the method was immunoSEQ multiplex PCR. The table has approximately 230,000 clones, 70% to 85% seen once. The sequenced material came from peripheral blood. The receptors here all came from a man older than 75 with acute or convalescent COVID-19. The CDR3 runs from the conserved cysteine through the conserved F or W. D genes are given only for firm matches. Clone size is given for some rows only: seen once, a few or many times, or a class if the clone is expanded.

d_call | j_call | v_call | cdr3_length | clone_size | cdr3_nt | cdr3_aa
NA | TRBJ2-7 | TRBV29-1 | 14 | NA | TGCAGCGTTGAACGGAGGGGCTCCTACTACGAGCAGTACTTC | CSVERRGSYYEQYF
TRBD2 | TRBJ2-1 | TRBV5-1 | 15 | NA | TGCGCCAGCAGCCCCCCGGCGGGAGGGTACAATGAGCAGTTCTTC | CASSPPAGGYNEQFF
NA | TRBJ2-3 | TRBV27 | 12 | few | TGTGCCAGCAGCCCCCCTCGGGGTAAGCAGTATTTT | CASSPPRGKQYF
TRBD1 | TRBJ1-2 | TRBV5-6 | 14 | NA | TGTGCCAGCAGCTTGGACAGGGGATACTATGGCTACACCTTC | CASSLDRGYYGYTF
NA | TRBJ1-1 | TRBV29-1 | 12 | NA | TGCAGCGTTGAAGCTAGGGGGGGGCGAGCTTTCTTT | CSVEARGGRAFF
TRBD1 | TRBJ2-7 | TRBV6-6 | 13 | few | TGTGCCAGCAGAAACAGGGGGCGCAACGAGCAGTACTTC | CASRNRGRNEQYF
NA | TRBJ1-1 | TRBV7-3 | 13 | NA | TGTGCCAGCAGCTTACGGAGGAACACTGAAGCTTTCTTT | CASSLRRNTEAFF
NA | TRBJ1-3 | TRBV9 | 17 | NA | TGTGCCAGCAGCGTAGGGCTCGGAGGGCTGTCTGGAAACACCATATATTTT | CASSVGLGGLSGNTIYF
TRBD2 | TRBJ2-2 | TRBV7-6 | 17 | NA | TGTGCCAGCAGCTTAGCGGCGGGAGGGGCCTCGACCGGGGAGCTGTTTTTT | CASSLAAGGASTGELFF
TRBD1 | TRBJ1-1 | TRBV6-4 | 15 | NA | TGTGCCAGCAGTTTCTACCGACAGGGAGGAACTGAAGCTTTCTTT | CASSFYRQGGTEAFF
NA | TRBJ1-1 | TRBV19 | 15 | NA | TGTGCCAGTAGTGATACGGCTAGGGGTGGCACTGAAGCTTTCTTT | CASSDTARGGTEAFF
TRBD1 | TRBJ2-7 | TRBV7-9 | 14 | NA | TGTGCCAGCAGCTTGACAGGGCCCTCCTACGAGCAGTACTTC | CASSLTGPSYEQYF
TRBD1 | TRBJ1-3 | TRBV6-5 | 15 | NA | TGTGCCAGCAGTTACTCCCGGGACAGGGGAAACACCATATATTTT | CASSYSRDRGNTIYF
NA | TRBJ1-2 | TRBV6-1 | 13 | NA | TGTGCCAGCAGTGAACCGGGAAAACGGCTCTACACCTTC | CASSEPGKRLYTF
NA | TRBJ1-4 | TRBV30 | 15 | NA | TGTGCCTGGAGTCTCCGGGGGGGATCTAATGAAAAACTGTTTTTT | CAWSLRGGSNEKLFF
NA | TRBJ1-3 | TRBV3-1/TRBV3-2 | 16 | NA | TGTGCCAGCAGCCGAGGGGGAACGGTTCTGGCAAACACCATATATTTT | CASSRGGTVLANTIYF
NA | TRBJ1-4 | TRBV19 | 18 | NA | TGTGCCAGTAGTATGAGTGGGGGCGCGACTTGGATCGTCGAAAAACTGTTTTTT | CASSMSGGATWIVEKLFF
TRBD1 | TRBJ2-1 | TRBV7-8 | 15 | NA | TGTGCCAGCAGCTTAACAGGGGCCACCTACAATGAGCAGTTCTTC | CASSLTGATYNEQFF
TRBD2 | TRBJ2-3 | TRBV4-1 | 16 | NA | TGCGCCAGCAGCCAAGATATGGGGGTAGCGGGGGGGCGAGCACGTTTT | CASSQDMGVAGGRARF
NA | TRBJ2-4 | TRBV2 | 15 | NA | TGTGCCAGCAGTGAAGGAGGGGCGGGGCGAAACATTCAGTACTTC | CASSEGGAGRNIQYF
TRBD1 | TRBJ2-5 | TRBV5-1 | 12 | once | TGCGCCAGCAGCCCGGGGACAGGGAGGGCCTACTTC | CASSPGTGRAYF
NA | TRBJ2-3 | TRBV12-3/TRBV12-4 | 13 | NA | TGTGCCAGCAGTTTTACCGAGGCAGATACGCAGTATTTT | CASSFTEADTQYF
NA | TRBJ1-3 | TRBV15 | 15 | NA | TGTGCCACCAGCAGAGATCGAGGGTCCGGAAACACCATATATTTT | CATSRDRGSGNTIYF
TRBD1 | TRBJ2-2 | TRBV28 | 15 | NA | TGTGCCACCTTAGACAGGGTCGGGAACACCGGGGAGCTGTTTTTT | CATLDRVGNTGELFF
NA | TRBJ1-1 | TRBV2 | 13 | NA | TGTGCCAGCAGTGGTACGGGAGGGACTGAAGCTTTCTTT | CASSGTGGTEAFF
NA | TRBJ2-2 | TRBV15 | 15 | NA | TGTGCCACCAGCAGAGATTCCGCAGGTCCCGGGGAGCTGTTTTTT | CATSRDSAGPGELFF
NA | TRBJ2-7 | TRBV6-4 | 18 | NA | TGTGCCAGCAGTGACTCGATCTTAATTCAGAAGTTTACCTACGAGCAGTACTTC | CASSDSILIQKFTYEQYF
NA | TRBJ1-4 | TRBV10-3 | 15 | few | TGTGCCATCAGTGAGTCGAGAAACCTTGGTGAAAAACTGTTTTTT | CAISESRNLGEKLFF
NA | TRBJ1-4 | TRBV11-2 | 14 | NA | TGTGCCAGCAGCCGTTGGGGGGTCAGGGAAAAACTGTTTTTT | CASSRWGVREKLFF
NA | TRBJ1-5 | TRBV27 | 12 | NA | TGTGCCAGCACCCTCCCGGGTCAGCCCCAGCATTTT | CASTLPGQPQHF
TRBD1 | TRBJ2-4 | TRBV7-9 | 16 | NA | TGTGCCAGCAGCTTAGATGGACAGGGTCTCAAAAACATTCAGTACTTC | CASSLDGQGLKNIQYF
TRBD2 | TRBJ2-7 | TRBV24-1 | 18 | NA | TGTGCCACCAGTGACCGACCCGGGGGAGGGGCAACGAGCTACGAGCAGTACTTC | CATSDRPGGGATSYEQYF
TRBD2 | TRBJ2-1 | TRBV6-5 | 14 | NA | TGTGCCAGCAGAGCAACCGGGACTAGAGGTGAGCAGTTCTTC | CASRATGTRGEQFF
NA | TRBJ1-2 | TRBV11-1 | 16 | NA | TGTGCCAGCAGCTTCTACGGACAGTTCCCGATGCATGGCTACACCTTC | CASSFYGQFPMHGYTF
NA | TRBJ1-2 | TRBV19 | 13 | NA | TGTGCCAGTACCTTCGACAGCGACTATGGCTACACCTTC | CASTFDSDYGYTF
NA | TRBJ1-2 | TRBV9 | 14 | NA | TGTGCCAGCAGCGAGGAGACCCGGAGGGGCGGCTACACCTTC | CASSEETRRGGYTF
NA | TRBJ1-4 | TRBV6-1 | 13 | NA | TGTGCCAGCAGTGAAGGACATGGTGAAAAACTGTTTTTT | CASSEGHGEKLFF
NA | TRBJ1-3 | TRBV18 | 15 | few | TGTGCCAGCTCACCAATCGGGTACTCTGGAAACACCATATATTTT | CASSPIGYSGNTIYF
NA | TRBJ1-1 | TRBV6-5 | 13 | NA | TGTGCCAGCAGCCTCCTTGGGCCCACTGAAGCTTTCTTT | CASSLLGPTEAFF
TRBD2 | TRBJ2-3 | TRBV27 | 15 | NA | TGTGCCAGCAGTTTAGTTGCTAGCGGGAGGGGTACGCAGTATTTT | CASSLVASGRGTQYF
TRBD1 | TRBJ2-1 | TRBV29-1 | 14 | NA | TGCAGCGTTGAATGGGACAGCTCCTACAATGAGCAGTTCTTC | CSVEWDSSYNEQFF
TRBD1 | TRBJ2-7 | TRBV23-1 | 15 | NA | TGCGCCAGCAGCCCACCCTTACAGGGGATCCACGAGCAGTACTTC | CASSPPLQGIHEQYF
NA | TRBJ1-6 | TRBV28 | 17 | few | TGTGCCAGCAGTCCTCCGAGGAGTGCGGGGGAAGGATCACCCCTCCACTTT | CASSPPRSAGEGSPLHF
TRBD2 | TRBJ2-3 | TRBV5-1 | 16 | NA | TGCGCCAGCAGCTTGGATGGCGGGGGGCAGTTGGATACGCAGTATTTT | CASSLDGGGQLDTQYF
NA | TRBJ2-2 | TRBV6-5 | 15 | NA | TGTGCCAGCAGCGCCGCGCCCTCGAACACCGGGGAGCTGTTTTTT | CASSAAPSNTGELFF
TRBD1 | TRBJ1-2 | TRBV10-3 | 17 | NA | TGTGCCATCAGTGAGTCTACCGGGACAGGGAGGTACTATGGCTACACCTTC | CAISESTGTGRYYGYTF
TRBD1 | TRBJ1-1 | TRBV3-1/TRBV3-2 | 15 | NA | TGTGCCAGCACCGGGACAGGGGGCTTTGTGACTGAAGCTTTCTTT | CASTGTGGFVTEAFF
TRBD1 | TRBJ1-5 | TRBV2 | 15 | NA | TGTGCCAGCAGTGCCCGGGGACAGGGATTCCAGCCCCAGCATTTT | CASSARGQGFQPQHF
NA | TRBJ2-1 | TRBV6-1 | 16 | NA | TGTGCCAGCAGTGAAGGAGTCTGGAGGGATTACAATGAGCAGTTCTTC | CASSEGVWRDYNEQFF
TRBD1 | TRBJ1-4 | TRBV9 | 15 | NA | TGTGCCAGCAGCTCCCGACAGGGGCCCGTTGAAAAACTGTTTTTT | CASSSRQGPVEKLFF
TRBD1 | TRBJ1-3 | TRBV10-3 | 14 | NA | TGTGCCATCAGTGGACAGGGGGCTGGAAACACCATATATTTT | CAISGQGAGNTIYF
TRBD2 | TRBJ2-1 | TRBV10-3 | 15 | NA | TGTGCCATCAGTGAGACTAGCGGGGCCTACAATGAGCAGTTCTTC | CAISETSGAYNEQFF
NA | TRBJ2-1 | TRBV9 | 14 | NA | TGTGCCAGCAGCCTAGGACTCGCCCACAATGAGCAGTTCTTC | CASSLGLAHNEQFF
TRBD1 | TRBJ1-1 | TRBV3-1/TRBV3-2 | 14 | once | TGTGCCAGCAGCCCGACAGGGTTCGGTCCTGAAGCTTTCTTT | CASSPTGFGPEAFF
NA | TRBJ2-1 | TRBV7-9 | 14 | NA | TGTGCCAGCAGCTTAGAACACCGAAACAATGAGCAGTTCTTC | CASSLEHRNNEQFF